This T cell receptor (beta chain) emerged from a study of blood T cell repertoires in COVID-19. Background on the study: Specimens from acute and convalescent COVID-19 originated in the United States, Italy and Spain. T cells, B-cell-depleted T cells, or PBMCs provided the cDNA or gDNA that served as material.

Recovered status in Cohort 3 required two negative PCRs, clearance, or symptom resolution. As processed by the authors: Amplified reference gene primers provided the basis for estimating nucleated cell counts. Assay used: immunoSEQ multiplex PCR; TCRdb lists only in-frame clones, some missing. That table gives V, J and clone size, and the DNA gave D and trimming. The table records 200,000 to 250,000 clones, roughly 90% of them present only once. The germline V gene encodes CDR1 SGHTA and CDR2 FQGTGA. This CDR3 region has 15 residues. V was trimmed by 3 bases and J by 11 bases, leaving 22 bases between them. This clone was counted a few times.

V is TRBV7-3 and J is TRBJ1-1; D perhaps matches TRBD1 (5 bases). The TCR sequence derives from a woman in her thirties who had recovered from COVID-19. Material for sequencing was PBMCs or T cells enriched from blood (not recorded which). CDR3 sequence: CASSFDGSRGDEAFF. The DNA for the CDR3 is TGTGCCAGCAGCTTTGACGGGTCAAGGGGCGACGAGGCTTTCTTT.